This T cell receptor (beta chain) was documented in a study of blood T cells in healthy people across ages. PCR was performed a second time for about 6 to 11 cycles using a sample-barcoded 5' primer and a J-beta primer mix. Each CDR3 protein gets one entry after TCRdb re-called the 5' RACE reads with MiXCR. Of 1,100,000 or so distinct CDR3 sequences in the sample, under 45% were seen once. This CDR3 contains 14 residues. Looked up from germline, CDR1 is LGHDT and CDR2 is YNNKEL (reference sequence). The chain recombines TRBV3-1 with TRBJ2-7, with 7 bases matching TRBD2. The DNA end lines up better with TRBJ2-5; the J call may be wrong. This TCR came from a woman aged 60 to 75 in good health. The specimen was blood. CDR3 bases: TGTGCCAGCAGCCAAGGGGGAGGGATGGGGACCCAGTACTTC. Protein product: CASSQGGGMGTQYF.